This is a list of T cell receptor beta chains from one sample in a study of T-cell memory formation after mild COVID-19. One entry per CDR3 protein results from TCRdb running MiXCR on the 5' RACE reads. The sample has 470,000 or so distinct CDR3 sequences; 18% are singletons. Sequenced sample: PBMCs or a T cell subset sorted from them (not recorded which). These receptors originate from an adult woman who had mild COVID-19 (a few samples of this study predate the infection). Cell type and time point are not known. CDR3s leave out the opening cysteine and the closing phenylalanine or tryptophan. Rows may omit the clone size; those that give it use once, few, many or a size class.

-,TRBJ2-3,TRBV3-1,ASSQAGKFTDTQY
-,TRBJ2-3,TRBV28,ASIAGGTQY
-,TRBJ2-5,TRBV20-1,SARMGGGLGTQY
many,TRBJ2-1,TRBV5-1,ASSLVEGESYNEQF
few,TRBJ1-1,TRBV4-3,ASSQDPGAEAF
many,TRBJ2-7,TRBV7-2,ASSLGGASSYEQY
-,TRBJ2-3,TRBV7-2,ASSLVGGVTDTQY
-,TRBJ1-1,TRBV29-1,SVLDRAGVNTEAF
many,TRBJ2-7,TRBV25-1,ASSEPSTGSGYIYEQY
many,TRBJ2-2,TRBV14,ASSQEGMTGELF
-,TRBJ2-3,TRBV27,ASSSSLASRDTDTQY
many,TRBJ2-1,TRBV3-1,ASSQDKGYRLAENNEQF
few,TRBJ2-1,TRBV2,ASSEPSGAYNEQF
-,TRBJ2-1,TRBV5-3,ARSSTFNEQF
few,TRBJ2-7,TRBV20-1,SARDLTVEQY
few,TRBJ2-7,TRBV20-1,SAETRGDSYEQY
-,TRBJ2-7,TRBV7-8,ASSRGRGPYEQY
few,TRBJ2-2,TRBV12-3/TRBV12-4,ASGGTENTGELF
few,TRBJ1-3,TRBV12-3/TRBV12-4,ASSLEGFGNTIY
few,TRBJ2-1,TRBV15,ATSRAGAGFGYNEQF
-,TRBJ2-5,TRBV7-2,ASSPRDHQY
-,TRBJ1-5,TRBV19,ASSITQGVNQPQH
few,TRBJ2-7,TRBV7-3,ASSLRSGEAYEQY
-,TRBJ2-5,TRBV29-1,SVSGQGGLFGETQY
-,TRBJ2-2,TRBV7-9,ASSLVSVTGELF
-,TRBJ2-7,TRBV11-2,ASSLSGVGAYEQY
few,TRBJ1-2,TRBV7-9,ASSLAGTGIDYT
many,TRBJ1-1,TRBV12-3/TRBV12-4,ASRPTGRGTEAF
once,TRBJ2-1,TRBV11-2,ASSLERSEQF
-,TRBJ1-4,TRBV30,AWSAGPTEKLF
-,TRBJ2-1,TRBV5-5,ASSQHPGQGLGNEQF
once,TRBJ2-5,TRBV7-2,ASSSAREGRTQY
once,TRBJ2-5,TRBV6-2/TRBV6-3,ASIPSGGETQY
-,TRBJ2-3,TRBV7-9,ASSLWYRDRDTQY
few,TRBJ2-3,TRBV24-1,ATSGFTGTGTDTQY
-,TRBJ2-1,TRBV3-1,ASSHVSGMRSYNEQF
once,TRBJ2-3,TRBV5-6,ASSSLLASTDTQY
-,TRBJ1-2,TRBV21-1,ASSKGHRVIGYT
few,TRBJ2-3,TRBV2,ASSSTGPTDTQY
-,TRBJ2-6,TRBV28,ASSFWTGANVLT
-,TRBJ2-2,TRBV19,ASSGGGNTGELF
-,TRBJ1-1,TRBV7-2,ASSLPPPTTEAF
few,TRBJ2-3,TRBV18,ASSPQSGGPGDTQY
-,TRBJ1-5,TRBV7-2,ASSPDSYNQPQH
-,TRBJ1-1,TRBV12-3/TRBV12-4,ASVQGQMNTDAF
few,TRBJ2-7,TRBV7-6,ASSSQY
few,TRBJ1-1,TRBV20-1,SARLQGMNTEAF
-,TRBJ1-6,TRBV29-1,SVEPRERGDSPLH